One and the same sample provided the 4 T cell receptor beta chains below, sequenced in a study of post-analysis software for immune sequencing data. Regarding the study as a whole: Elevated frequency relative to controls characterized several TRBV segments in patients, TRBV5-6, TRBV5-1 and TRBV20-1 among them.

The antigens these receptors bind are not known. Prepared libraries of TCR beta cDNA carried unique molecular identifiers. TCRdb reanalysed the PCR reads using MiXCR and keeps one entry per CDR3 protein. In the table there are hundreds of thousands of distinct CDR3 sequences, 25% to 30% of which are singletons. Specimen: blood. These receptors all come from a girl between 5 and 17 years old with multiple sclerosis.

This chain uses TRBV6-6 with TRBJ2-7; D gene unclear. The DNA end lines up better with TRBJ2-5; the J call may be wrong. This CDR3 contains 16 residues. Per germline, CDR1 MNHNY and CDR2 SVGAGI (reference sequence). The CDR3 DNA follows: TGTGCCAGCAGCTCTGCAGGACCCATAGGTCAAGAGACCCAGTACTTC. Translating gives CASSSAGPIGQETQYF.

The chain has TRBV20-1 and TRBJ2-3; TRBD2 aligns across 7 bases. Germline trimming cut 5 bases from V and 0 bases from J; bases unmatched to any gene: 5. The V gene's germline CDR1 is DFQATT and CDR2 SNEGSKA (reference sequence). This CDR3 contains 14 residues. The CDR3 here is CSARAGDSTDTQYF. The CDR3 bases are TGCAGTGCTCGGGCGGGGGATAGCACAGATACGCAGTATTTT.

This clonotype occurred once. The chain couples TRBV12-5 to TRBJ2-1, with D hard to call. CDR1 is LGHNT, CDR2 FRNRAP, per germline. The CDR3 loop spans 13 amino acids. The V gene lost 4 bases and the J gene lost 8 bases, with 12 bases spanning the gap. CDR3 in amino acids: CASGSPSRDEQFF. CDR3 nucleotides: TGTGCTAGTGGTTCCCCCAGCAGAGATGAGCAGTTCTTC.

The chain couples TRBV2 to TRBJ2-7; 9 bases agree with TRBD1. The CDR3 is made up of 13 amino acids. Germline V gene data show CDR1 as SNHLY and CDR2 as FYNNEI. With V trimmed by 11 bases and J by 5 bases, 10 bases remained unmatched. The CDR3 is CASLDRGINEQYF. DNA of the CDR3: TGTGCCTCCCTTGACAGGGGGATCAACGAGCAGTACTTC. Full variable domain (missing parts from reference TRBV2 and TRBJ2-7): EPEVTQTPSHQVTQMGQEVILRCVPISNHLYFYWYRQILGQKVEFLVSFYNNEISEKSEIFDDQFSVERPDGSNFTLKIRSTKLEDSAMYFCASLDRGINEQYFGPGTRLTVT.